This T cell receptor (beta chain) was identified during a study of response to subunit inactivated influenza vaccine (dated by TCRdb to 2017 to 2018). For the wider study: The study used deep quantitative T cell receptor repertoire profiling to track responses to a trivalent subunit inactivated influenza vaccine. Points the paper makes about the study in general: The authors suggested that each seasonal influenza vaccination may recruit only a limited number of new T cells.

Points on this clonotype: Its antigen remains unidentified. Base qualities are not provided; no much larger clone lies one nucleotide away.

The library relied on RT-PCR. The sample was run on an Illumina HiSeq 2500. TCRdb reworked the public reads: Q25 trimming with fastp, MiXCR clone assembly, productive beta chains retained. For every CDR3 protein sequence, its rows merge into one entry that carries the most common genes and DNA. This sample is represented by 500,000 to 550,000 distinct CDR3 sequences; around a quarter of them were singletons. Around 2.8% of the sample rests with the top ten. Separately, the same data were catalogued under a study of T cells expressing NK-cell markers. The second study reports: 5'RACE template switching, by which a universal primer site and unique molecular identifiers were added, was used to make TCR beta cDNA libraries. TCR beta-chain repertoires were profiled in sorted CD3+CD56+NKG2C+, CD3+CD56+NKG2C- and CD3+CD56-NKG2C+ T-cell subsets from several donors. Most of the eight sequenced donors were HCMV-seropositive and one was HCMV-seronegative. In several experiments an anti-gammadeltaTCR antibody was added to restrict sorting to alphabetaTCR-expressing T cells. For six donors, the dominant CD3+CD56+NKG2C+ clonotypes were among the top 10 CD8+ clonotypes and accounted for about 1.0-7.5% of CD8+ T cells. Those dominant clonotypes were again the most abundant among CD3+CD56-NKG2C+ cells in a few donors, at about 25-65%. It remained unclear whether the expanded NKG2C-expressing T cell clones were specific for HCMV antigens. The eight sequenced donors were randomly selected healthy volunteers, three men and five women. HCMV-specific IgG was detected in serum with a commercial ELISA kit to determine HCMV serostatus. Peripheral blood mononuclear cells were isolated from blood by Ficoll density gradient centrifugation. Magnetic immunoseparation with Miltenyi isolation kits was used to isolate CD4+ and CD8+ T cells from PBMC. cDNA synthesis was primed from the TCR beta constant segment, followed by two successive PCR amplification steps. Illumina HiSeq 2000/2500, MiSeq or NextSeq was used to sequence libraries as 2 x 150 bp reads. MIGEC was used to demultiplex reads and group reads by UMI, and MiTCR was used to assemble and quantify clonotypes. To exclude erroneous sequences, any TCR cDNA sequence not supported by at least two reads was discarded. The tcR package was used for downstream repertoire analysis, and clonotypes were matched across fractions by CDR3 nucleotide sequence plus V segment. VDJmatch was used to annotate antigen specificity against VDJdb, with one amino acid substitution allowed in CDR3.

The sequence was collected from a man between 50 and 59 years old who received an inactivated influenza vaccine. Donor details come from another sample of the same person, matched by shared clones. The sample was CD4+ T cells sorted from PBMCs, taken approximately 13 days after vaccination.

CDR3 loop: CSAPSGGSSYEQYF. The nucleotide sequence is TGCAGTGCCCCTTCCGGCGGGAGCTCCTACGAGCAGTACTTC. The chain uses TRBV20-1 and TRBJ2-7; 7 bases in the junction line up with TRBD2. CDR1 and CDR2, per the germline V gene (reference sequence), are DFQATT and SNEGSKA. Compared with germline, V lacks 6 bases and J lacks 0 bases; bases without a gene match: 8. Taken from cysteine to phenylalanine, the CDR3 has 14 residues. Here the CDR3 DNA is all that survives: 42 bases in frame from base 1.